Sequencing of this TCR beta chain was carried out in a study of T cell repertoires in cytomegalovirus infection. Across the whole study: Indications came from public TCR beta signatures; they pointed to CMV infection and to a matching HLA type.

Overall study findings and caveats: HLA-C-restricted, CMV-specific TCR beta clonotypes were dominant ex vivo.

TCRdb processed the reads anew with MiXCR; each CDR3 protein has one entry. The table lists approximately 170,000 distinct CDR3 sequences, roughly 18% of them singletons. V shed 2 bases and J shed 6 bases, with 7 bases lying between them. Germline lookup yields CDR1 SGHDN and CDR2 FVKESK. CDR3 length: 12 amino acids. Of note for this clonotype: Its matching antigen is unknown.

Sequenced sample: CD8+ T cells from PBMCs. The TCR originated in a human donor in good health (CMV status not recorded). Some clones in this sample may be carry-over from other donors' samples. The genes are TRBV14 and TRBJ1-2; D gene uncertain. The CDR3 nucleotides read TGTGCCAGCAGCCAATGGTACGATGGCTACACCTTC. Protein sequence: CASSQWYDGYTF. Filled out from reference TRBV14 and TRBJ1-2, the complete variable domain reads EAGVTQFPSHSVIEKGQTVTLRCDPISGHDNLYWYRRVMGKEIKFLLHFVKESKQDESGMPNNRFLAERTGGTYSTLKVQPAELEDSGVYFCASSQWYDGYTFGSGTRLTVV.